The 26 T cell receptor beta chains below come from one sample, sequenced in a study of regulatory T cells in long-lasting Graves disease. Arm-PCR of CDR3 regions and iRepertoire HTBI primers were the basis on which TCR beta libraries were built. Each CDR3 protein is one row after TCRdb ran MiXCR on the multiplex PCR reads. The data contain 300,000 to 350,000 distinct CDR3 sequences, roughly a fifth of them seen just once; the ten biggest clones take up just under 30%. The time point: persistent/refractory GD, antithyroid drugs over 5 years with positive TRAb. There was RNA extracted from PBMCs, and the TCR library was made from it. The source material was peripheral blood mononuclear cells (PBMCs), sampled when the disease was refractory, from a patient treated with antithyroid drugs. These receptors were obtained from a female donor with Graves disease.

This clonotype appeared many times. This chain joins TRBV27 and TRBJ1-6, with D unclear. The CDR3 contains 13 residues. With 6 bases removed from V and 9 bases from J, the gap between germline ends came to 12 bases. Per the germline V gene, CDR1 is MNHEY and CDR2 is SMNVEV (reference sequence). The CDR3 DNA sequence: TGTGCCAGCAGGATAGCCACCCTTTCACCCCTCCACTTT. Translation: CASRIATLSPLHF.

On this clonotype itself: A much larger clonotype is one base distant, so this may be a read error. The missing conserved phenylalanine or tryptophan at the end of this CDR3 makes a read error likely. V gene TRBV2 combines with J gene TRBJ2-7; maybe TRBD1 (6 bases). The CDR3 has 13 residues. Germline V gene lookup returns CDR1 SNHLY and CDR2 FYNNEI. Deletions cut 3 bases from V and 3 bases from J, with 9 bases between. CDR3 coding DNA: TGTGCCAGCAGTGAGGACAGACGCTACGAGCAGTACCTC. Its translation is CASSEDRRYEQYL.

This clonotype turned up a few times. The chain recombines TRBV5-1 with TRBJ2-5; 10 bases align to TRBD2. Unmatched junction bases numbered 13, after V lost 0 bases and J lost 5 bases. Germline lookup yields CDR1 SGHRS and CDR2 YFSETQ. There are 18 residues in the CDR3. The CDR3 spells CASSLVLSSGRMGETQYF. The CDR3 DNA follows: TGCGCCAGCAGCTTGGTCCTGTCTAGCGGGAGAATGGGTGAGACCCAGTACTTC.

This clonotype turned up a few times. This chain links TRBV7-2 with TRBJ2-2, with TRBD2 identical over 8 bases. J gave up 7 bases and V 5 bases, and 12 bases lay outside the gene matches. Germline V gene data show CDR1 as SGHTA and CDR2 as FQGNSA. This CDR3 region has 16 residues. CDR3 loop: CASSPTGTRSGGELFF. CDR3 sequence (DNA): TGTGCCAGCAGCCCGACCGGGACTAGGTCGGGCGGGGAGCTGTTTTTT.

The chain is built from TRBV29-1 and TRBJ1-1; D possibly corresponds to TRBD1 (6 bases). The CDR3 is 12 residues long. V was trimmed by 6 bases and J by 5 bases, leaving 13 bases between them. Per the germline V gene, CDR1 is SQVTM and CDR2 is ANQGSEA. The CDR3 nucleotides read TGCAGCGTGGGGGCCCGGCGGACTGAAGCTTTCTTT. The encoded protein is CSVGARRTEAFF.

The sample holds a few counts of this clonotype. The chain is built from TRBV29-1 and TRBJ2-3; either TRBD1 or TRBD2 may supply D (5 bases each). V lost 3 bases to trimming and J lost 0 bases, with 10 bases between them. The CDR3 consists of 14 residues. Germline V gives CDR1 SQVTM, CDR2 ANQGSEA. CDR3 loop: CSVDDGASTDTQYF. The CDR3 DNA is TGCAGCGTTGACGACGGGGCTAGCACAGATACGCAGTATTTT.

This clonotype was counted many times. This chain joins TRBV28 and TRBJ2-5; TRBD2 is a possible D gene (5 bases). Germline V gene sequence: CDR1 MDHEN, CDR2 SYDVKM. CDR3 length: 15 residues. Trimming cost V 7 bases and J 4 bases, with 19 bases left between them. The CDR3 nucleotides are TGTGCCAGCACTCGATTTGGACGGGCGGGAGAGACCCAGTACTTC. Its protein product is CASTRFGRAGETQYF.

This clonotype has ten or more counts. The CDR3 DNA reads as TGTGCCAGCAGCTTGGTCAAACGGGCAGGCTGGACGTCTGAAGCTTTCTTT. Encoded protein: CASSLVKRAGWTSEAFF. The chain recombines TRBV7-8 with TRBJ1-1; D gene unclear. Germline CDR1 SGHVS, CDR2 FQNEAQ. V dropped 3 bases and J dropped 6 bases, with 23 bases sitting between them. CDR3 length: 17 amino acids. The full variable domain, rest sourced from reference TRBV7-8 and TRBJ1-1, is GAGVSQSPRYKVAKRGQDVALRCDPISGHVSLFWYQQALGQGPEFLTYFQNEAQLDKSGLPSDRFFAERPEGSVSTLKIQRTQQEDSAVYLCASSLVKRAGWTSEAFFGQGTRLTVV.

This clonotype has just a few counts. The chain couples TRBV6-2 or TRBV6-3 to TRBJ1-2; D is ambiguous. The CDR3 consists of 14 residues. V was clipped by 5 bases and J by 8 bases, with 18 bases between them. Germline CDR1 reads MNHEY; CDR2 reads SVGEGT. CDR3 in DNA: TGTGCCAGCAGTGAACGGGATCCTGCGGCGGGCTACACCTTC. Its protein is CASSERDPAAGYTF.

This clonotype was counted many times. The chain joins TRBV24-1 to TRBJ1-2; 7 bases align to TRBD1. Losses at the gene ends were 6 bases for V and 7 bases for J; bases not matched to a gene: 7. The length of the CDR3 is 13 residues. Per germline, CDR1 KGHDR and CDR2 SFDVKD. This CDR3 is CATSTKTGFGYTF. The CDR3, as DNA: TGTGCCACCAGTACCAAGACAGGGTTTGGCTACACCTTC.

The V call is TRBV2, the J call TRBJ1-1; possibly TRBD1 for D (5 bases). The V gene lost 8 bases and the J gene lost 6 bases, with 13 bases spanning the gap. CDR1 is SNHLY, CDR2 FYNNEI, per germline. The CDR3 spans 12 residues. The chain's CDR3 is CASWGGMAEAFF. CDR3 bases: TGTGCCAGCTGGGGGGGAATGGCTGAAGCTTTCTTT.

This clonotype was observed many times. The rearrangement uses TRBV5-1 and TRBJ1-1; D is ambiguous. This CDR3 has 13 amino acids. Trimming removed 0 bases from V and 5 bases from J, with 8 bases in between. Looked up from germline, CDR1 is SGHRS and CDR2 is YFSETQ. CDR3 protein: CASSLALQTEAFF. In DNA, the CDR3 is TGCGCCAGCAGCTTGGCCCTGCAGACTGAAGCTTTCTTT. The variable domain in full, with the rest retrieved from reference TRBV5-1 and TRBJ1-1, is KAGVTQTPRYLIKTRGQQVTLSCSPISGHRSVSWYQQTPGQGLQFLFEYFSETQRNKGNFPGRFSGRQFSNSRSEMNVSTLELGDSALYLCASSLALQTEAFFGQGTRLTVV.

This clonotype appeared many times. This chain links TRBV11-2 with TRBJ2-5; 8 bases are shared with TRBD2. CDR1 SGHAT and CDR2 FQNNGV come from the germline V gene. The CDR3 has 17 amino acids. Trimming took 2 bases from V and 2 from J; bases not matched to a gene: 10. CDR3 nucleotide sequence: TGTGCCAGCAGCTTATGGGTTGGTAGCGGGGTACAAGAGACCCAGTACTTC. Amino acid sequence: CASSLWVGSGVQETQYF.

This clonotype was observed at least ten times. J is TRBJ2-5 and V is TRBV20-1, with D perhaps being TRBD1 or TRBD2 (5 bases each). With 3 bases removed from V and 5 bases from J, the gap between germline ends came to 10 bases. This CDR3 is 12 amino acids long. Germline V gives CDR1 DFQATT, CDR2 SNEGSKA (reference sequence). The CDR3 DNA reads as TGCAGTGCTAGGGGGGTTAGGGAGACCCAGTACTTC. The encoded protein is CSARGVRETQYF.

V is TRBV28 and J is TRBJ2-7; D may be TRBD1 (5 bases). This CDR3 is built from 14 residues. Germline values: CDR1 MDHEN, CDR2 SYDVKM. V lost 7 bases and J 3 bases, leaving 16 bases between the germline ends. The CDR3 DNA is TGTGCCAGCACTGGCAGGGAAGGCGTCTACGAGCAGTACTTC. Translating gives CASTGREGVYEQYF.

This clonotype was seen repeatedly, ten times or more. The CDR3 sequence is CASRSRRTNEKLFF. The CDR3, as DNA: TGTGCCAGCAGATCGCGGAGGACTAATGAAAAACTGTTTTTT. The V call is TRBV2, the J call TRBJ1-4; D gene uncertain. The CDR3 loop spans 14 amino acids. Trimming removed 6 bases from V and 2 bases from J, with 10 bases in between. Germline V gene lookup returns CDR1 SNHLY and CDR2 FYNNEI.

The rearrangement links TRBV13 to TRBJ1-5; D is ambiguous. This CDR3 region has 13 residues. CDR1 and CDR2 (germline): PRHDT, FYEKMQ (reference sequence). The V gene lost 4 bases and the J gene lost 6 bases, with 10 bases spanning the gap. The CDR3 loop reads CASSSEGVQPQHF. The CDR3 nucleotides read TGTGCCAGCAGCTCCGAGGGAGTTCAGCCCCAGCATTTT.

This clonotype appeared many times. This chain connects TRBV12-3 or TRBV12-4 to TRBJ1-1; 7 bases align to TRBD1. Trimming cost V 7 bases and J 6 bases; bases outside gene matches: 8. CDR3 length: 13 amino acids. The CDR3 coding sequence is TGTGCCAGCAATCCGACAGGGATCGCTGAAGCTTTCTTT. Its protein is CASNPTGIAEAFF.

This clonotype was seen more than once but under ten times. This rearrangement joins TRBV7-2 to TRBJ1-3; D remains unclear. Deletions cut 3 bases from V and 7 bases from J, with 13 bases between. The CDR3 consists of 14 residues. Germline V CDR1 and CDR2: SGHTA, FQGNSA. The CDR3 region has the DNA TGTGCCAGCAGCTTCCATCGGCAGGAGAACACCATATATTTT. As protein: CASSFHRQENTIYF.

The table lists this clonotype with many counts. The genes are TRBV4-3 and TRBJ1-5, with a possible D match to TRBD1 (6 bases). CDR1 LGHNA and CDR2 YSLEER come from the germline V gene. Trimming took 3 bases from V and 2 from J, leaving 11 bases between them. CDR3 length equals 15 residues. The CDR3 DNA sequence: TGCGCCAGCAGCCACGACAGGTCTGGCAATCAGCCCCAGCATTTT. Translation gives CASSHDRSGNQPQHF.

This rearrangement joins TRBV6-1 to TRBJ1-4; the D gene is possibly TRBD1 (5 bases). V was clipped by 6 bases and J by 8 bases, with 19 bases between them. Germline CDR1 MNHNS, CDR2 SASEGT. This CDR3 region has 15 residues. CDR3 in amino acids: CASRKDRSRGEKLFF. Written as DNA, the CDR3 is TGTGCCAGCAGGAAAGACCGCAGTAGGGGAGAAAAACTGTTTTTT.

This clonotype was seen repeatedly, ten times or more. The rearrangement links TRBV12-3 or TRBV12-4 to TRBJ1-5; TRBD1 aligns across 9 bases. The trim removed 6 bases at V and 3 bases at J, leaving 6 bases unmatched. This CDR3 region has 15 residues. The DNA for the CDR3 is TGTGCCAGCAGCCGCGGACAGGGGATCAATCAGCCCCAGCATTTT. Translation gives CASSRGQGINQPQHF.

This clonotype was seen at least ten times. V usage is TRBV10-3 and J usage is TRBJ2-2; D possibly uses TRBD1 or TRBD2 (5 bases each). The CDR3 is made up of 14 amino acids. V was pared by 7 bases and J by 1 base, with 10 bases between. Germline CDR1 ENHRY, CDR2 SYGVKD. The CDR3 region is CAIKEGRNTGELFF. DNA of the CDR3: TGTGCCATCAAAGAGGGGCGGAACACCGGGGAGCTGTTTTTT.

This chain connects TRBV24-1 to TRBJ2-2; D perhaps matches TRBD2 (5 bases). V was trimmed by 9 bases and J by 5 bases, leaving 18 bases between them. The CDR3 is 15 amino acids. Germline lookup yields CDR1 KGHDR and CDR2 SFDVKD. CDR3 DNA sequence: TGTGCCACCTCACCATCCGATAGAGGGACCGGGGAGCTGTTTTTT. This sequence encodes CATSPSDRGTGELFF.

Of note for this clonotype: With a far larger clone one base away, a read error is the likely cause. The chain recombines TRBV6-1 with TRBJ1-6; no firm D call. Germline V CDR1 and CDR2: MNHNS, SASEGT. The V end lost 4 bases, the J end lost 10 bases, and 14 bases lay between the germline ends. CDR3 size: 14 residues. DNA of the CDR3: TGTGCCAGCAGTGTGGACTTACTGGGGTCACCCCTCCACTTT. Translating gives CASSVDLLGSPLHF.

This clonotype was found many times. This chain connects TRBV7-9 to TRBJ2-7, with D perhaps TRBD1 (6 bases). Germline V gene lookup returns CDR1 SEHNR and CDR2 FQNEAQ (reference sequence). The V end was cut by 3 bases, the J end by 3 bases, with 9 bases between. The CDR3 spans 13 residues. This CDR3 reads CASSLTGNYEQYF. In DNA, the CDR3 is TGTGCCAGCAGCTTGACAGGTAACTACGAGCAGTACTTC.